This passage covers 32 T cell receptor beta chains from one sample sequenced in a study of tumor and adjacent non-tumor tissue in lung cancer. The template was RNA from unsorted bulk tissue. More than 3 cm separated this lung sample from the edge of the tumor. Three rounds of nested PCR, following a modified ARM-PCR protocol, produced the TCRbeta library. TCRdb itself ran the multiplex PCR reads through MiXCR, one entry per CDR3 protein. Of about 98,000 distinct CDR3 sequences listed, 75% to 85% were seen once; the top ten hold around 30%. Sample: distant non-tumor lung tissue. Receptor source: a man between 60 and 75 years old with small cell lung cancer.

Of note for this clonotype: The junction shows a germline mismatch at one end, possibly a read error. V usage is TRBV29-1 and J usage is TRBJ2-7, with 7 bases matching TRBD2. This CDR3 region has 14 residues. The V gene's germline CDR1 is SQVTM and CDR2 ANQGSEA. CDR3 sequence (DNA): TGCAGCGTTGGAGGGGAGGGGTTAACCTACGGGCAGTACTTC. Protein product: CSVGGEGLTYGQYF.

Note on this clonotype: A junction boundary mismatches the germline segment, possibly from a read error. The J gene is TRBJ2-6, the V gene TRBV6-6, with D maybe TRBD1 (5 bases). Germline CDR1 MNHNY, CDR2 SVGAGI (reference sequence). The CDR3 runs 16 residues. The CDR3 spells CASSYSWSSGANVLIF. CDR3 DNA: TGTGCCAGCAGTTACTCGTGGAGCTCTGGGGCCAACGTCCTGATATTC.

Concerning this clonotype itself: One end of the junction fails to match germline, which may point to a read error. This chain joins TRBV4-1 and TRBJ2-1; weak D call: TRBD1 (5 bases). From germline, CDR1 is MGHRA and CDR2 YSYEKL. The length of the CDR3 is 18 residues. Here the CDR3 reads CASSQDDTGHNSYNQQFF. DNA of the CDR3: TGCGCCAGTAGCCAGGATGATACTGGACACAACTCCTACAATCAGCAGTTCTTC.

In the case of this clonotype: This could be a read error, since a much larger clone is one nucleotide away. The chain couples TRBV20-1 to TRBJ1-2; 9 bases are shared with TRBD1. Germline CDR1 DFQATT, CDR2 SNEGSKA (reference sequence). The CDR3 contains 14 residues. V shed 3 bases and J 9 bases; nucleotides not matched to a gene: 11. Written as DNA, the CDR3 is TGCAGTGCTAGCGACGTTACAGGGGGCTTTAGCTACACCTTC. It specifies CSASDVTGGFSYTF.

Concerning this clonotype: An end of the junction differs from the germline gene, which may be a read error. The chain recombines TRBV6-1 with TRBJ2-7, with D tentatively TRBD1 or TRBD2 (7 bases each). The germline V gene encodes CDR1 MNHNS and CDR2 SASEGT. The CDR3 totals 15 residues. CDR3 amino acids: CASTRGGDSTYKQYF. Written as DNA, the CDR3 is TGTGCCAGCACCCGAGGGGGGGACAGTACCTACAAGCAGTACTTC.

This chain links TRBV30 with TRBJ2-2; D unresolved. This CDR3 is built from 14 residues. CDR1 and CDR2 from the germline V gene are GTSNPN and SVGIG (reference sequence). DNA of the CDR3: TGTACCAGGAGTGTGGGCACCATCACCGGGGAGCTGTTTTTT. Residues: CTRSVGTITGELFF.

As for this clonotype: Here the CDR3 omits its conserved ending phenylalanine or tryptophan, so a read error is the likely source. The chain links TRBV4-2 to TRBJ2-7; D not certain. The germline CDR1 and CDR2 sequences are LGHNA and YNFKEQ. This CDR3 is built from 17 residues. The germline V and J ends were trimmed by 0 bases and 10 bases, with 25 bases remaining between them. The CDR3: CASSQESPDSRSYEQYY. The CDR3 coding sequence is TGTGCCAGCAGCCAAGAGTCCCCAGACTCCAGGTCCTATGAACAGTACTAT.

As concerns this clonotype: One base away lies a much larger clone, so this may be a sequencing read error. V usage is TRBV20-1 and J usage is TRBJ2-1; TRBD2 is a possible D gene (5 bases). V lost 5 bases, J lost 7 bases, and 21 bases lay in between. This CDR3 has 15 amino acids. In germline, CDR1 is DFQATT, CDR2 SNEGSKA (reference sequence). The CDR3 loop is CSAGSWERVGNEQFF. In DNA, the CDR3 is TGCAGTGCTGGGTCGTGGGAGAGGGTCGGGAATGAGCAGTTCTTC.

This clonotype showed up just a few times. A much larger clonotype is one base distant, so this may be a read error. The chain combines TRBV5-8 with TRBJ2-1; possibly TRBD1 for D (6 bases). There are 15 residues in the CDR3. Germline V gene lookup returns CDR1 SGHTS and CDR2 YDEGEE. The CDR3 loop reads CDSSLQGQTYNEQFF. The CDR3 nucleotides read TGTGACAGCAGCTTACAGGGACAAACCTACAATGAGCAGTTCTTC.

As regards this clonotype: The CDR3 ends on some other residue instead of the conserved phenylalanine or tryptophan, so this is likely a read error. This sequence joins TRBV20-1 and TRBJ1-6; tentative D call: TRBD1 (5 bases). In germline, CDR1 is DFQATT, CDR2 SNEGSKA (reference sequence). Trimming removed 1 base from V and 10 bases from J, with 11 bases in between. CDR3 length: 13 residues. CDR3 loop: CSARGQGGSPLHL. CDR3 bases: TGCAGTGCTAGAGGGCAGGGTGGGTCACCCCTCCACCTT.

The chain employs TRBV12-3 or TRBV12-4 and TRBJ2-1; 15 nucleotides agree with TRBD2. Trimming took 6 bases from V and 15 from J; bases not matched to a gene: 21. The CDR3 runs to 18 residues. This CDR3 reads CASSFGLAGGFRGNEWFF. The DNA for the CDR3 is TGTGCCAGCAGCTTCGGACTAGCGGGAGGGTTCAGGGGCAATGAGTGGTTCTTC.

Details on this clonotype: Just one base apart from a much larger clone, this may be a read error. The V gene is TRBV20-1, the J gene TRBJ2-5; 7 bases match TRBD2. The CDR3 length is 13 residues. After removal of 8 bases from V and 4 bases from J, the junction contained 10 bases not matched to a gene. Germline assignment: CDR1 DFQATT and CDR2 SNEGSKA (reference sequence). The CDR3 here is CSPGWEGGETQYF. CDR3 DNA sequence: TGCAGTCCAGGGTGGGAGGGCGGAGAGACCCAGTACTTC.

Points on this clonotype: At one of its ends the junction is not consistent with the germline gene, which may arise from a read error. The V call is TRBV6-1, the J call TRBJ1-2; a weak D match, TRBD1 (6 bases). Germline V gives CDR1 MNHNS, CDR2 SASEGT. The CDR3 length is 16 residues. The chain's CDR3 is CASSAQGADGFYGYIF. CDR3 nucleotides: TGTGCCAGCAGTGCACAGGGTGCCGATGGTTTCTATGGCTACATCTTC.

The V gene is TRBV6-5, the J gene TRBJ2-1; D is uncertain. CDR3 size: 16 residues. Germline CDR1 MNHEY, CDR2 SVGAGI. The germline V and J ends were trimmed by 8 bases and 4 bases, with 21 bases remaining between them. The CDR3 bases are TGTGCCAGCTCCCGGGCTAGTGGGTGTGTGTACAATGAGCAGTTCTTC. As protein: CASSRASGCVYNEQFF.

Here the CDR3 DNA reads TGTGCCAGCATTCACACAGGGGGAAGGTCTCAGCCCCAGCATTTT. Its translation: CASIHTGGRSQPQHF. The gene calls are TRBV6-1 and TRBJ1-5; 8 nucleotides align to TRBD1. There are 15 residues in the CDR3. CDR1 is MNHNS, CDR2 SASEGT, per germline. Trimming at V came to 7 bases and at J to 6 bases, leaving 11 bases not matched to a gene.

On this clonotype: The germline gene is not matched at one end of the junction; a read error may be the cause. The CDR3 nucleotides read TGTGCCAGTATCTTTAACGGGAGTAGGAATGTGCAGTTCTTC. Protein: CASIFNGSRNVQFF. The chain is built from TRBV6-1 and TRBJ2-1; TRBD2 is a possible D gene (6 bases). This CDR3 is built from 14 residues. Germline CDR1 and CDR2: MNHNS and SASEGT.

The V call is TRBV20-1, the J call TRBJ2-7; weak D call: TRBD2 (8 bases). Germline V gene data show CDR1 as DFQATT and CDR2 as SNEGSKA (reference sequence). V was cut by 5 bases and J by 4 bases, with 39 bases left in between. CDR3 length equals 21 residues. CDR3 DNA: TGCAGTGCTCACACTGGATGCGCGAAGATAGGGGGCGGGAGGCGATTTTACGAGCAGTACTTC. The encoded protein is CSAHTGCAKIGGGRRFYEQYF.

A word on this clonotype: Just one base apart from a much larger clone, this may be a read error. The V call is TRBV6-6, the J call TRBJ2-4; D gene unclear. In germline, CDR1 is MNHNY, CDR2 SVGAGI (reference sequence). This CDR3 has 15 residues. CDR3 sequence (DNA): TGTGCCGGCAGTTATACTGACTTAGCCAAAAACATTCAGTACTTC. Encoded protein: CAGSYTDLAKNIQYF.

On this clonotype itself: This could be a read error, since a much larger clone is one nucleotide away. The rearrangement uses TRBV24-1 and TRBJ2-3, with a weak D call TRBD2 (5 bases). The CDR3 sequence is 16 residues long. Germline CDR1 and CDR2: KGHDR and SFDVKD. The CDR3 region is CATSDSKRFPTDTRYF. The CDR3, as DNA: TGTGCCACCAGTGATTCCAAGCGGTTCCCCACAGATACGCGGTATTTT.

This chain uses TRBV18 with TRBJ2-3; tentatively, D is TRBD2 (5 bases). Germline lookup yields CDR1 KGHSH and CDR2 LQKENI. This CDR3 is built from 16 residues. Trimming removed 1 base at V and 2 bases at J, with 13 bases between. The CDR3 DNA reads TGTGCCAGCTCACCACTAGCGTCAACCGACACAGATACGCAGTATTTT. Its protein product is CASSPLASTDTDTQYF.

In the case of this clonotype: A much bigger clone sits one base away, suggesting this may be a read error. The rearrangement uses TRBV30 and TRBJ1-2; D gene ambiguous. Germline loops: CDR1 GTSNPN, CDR2 SVGIG (reference sequence). CDR3 length equals 13 residues. CDR3 DNA: TGTGCCTGGAGCCCTTTACCTATTTATGGCTACATCTTC. This translates into CAWSPLPIYGYIF.

A word on this clonotype: Relative to the germline gene, one junction end is altered; a read error may explain this. The rearrangement joins TRBV6-6 to TRBJ1-5; D uncertain. Germline CDR1 MNHNY, CDR2 SVGAGI (reference sequence). The CDR3 loop spans 13 amino acids. Here the CDR3 DNA reads TGTACCAGCAGTTTCCAGAGTGGGCAGCCCCGGCATTTT. It encodes CTSSFQSGQPRHF.

For this clonotype: One end of the junction is discordant with germline, which a read error may explain. The chain has TRBV10-3 and TRBJ2-5, with no clear D. CDR3 length: 13 amino acids. Germline V gene lookup returns CDR1 ENHRY and CDR2 SYGVKD. The CDR3 nucleotides are TGTGCCATCAGTCGGATGGTGGAAGAGACCGAGTACTTC. Its protein product is CAISRMVEETEYF.

On this clonotype itself: Its ends do not fully match the called genes, so a read error is possible. The chain uses TRBV5-5 and TRBJ2-7; a possible D gene is TRBD1 (5 bases). Looked up from germline, CDR1 is SGHKS and CDR2 is YYEKEE (reference sequence). The CDR3 totals 16 residues. CDR3 protein: CASSLIGPGNTYEQYF. The CDR3 nucleotides read TGTGCCAGCAGCTTGATCGGGCCAGGGAACACCTACGAGCAGTATTTC.

Concerning this clonotype: Compared with germline, one end of the junction differs, possibly owing to a read error. The gene calls are TRBV5-6 and TRBJ1-1, with D unresolved. The CDR3 runs to 16 residues. CDR1 and CDR2 from the germline V gene are SGHDT and YYEEEE. CDR3 DNA: TGTGCCAGCAGCTTGGCCCCCGGGATAGCGAACACTGAAACTTTCTTT. It specifies CASSLAPGIANTETFF. The entire variable domain, with the rest obtained from reference TRBV5-6 and TRBJ1-1, is as follows: DAGVTQSPTHLIKTRGQQVTLRCSPKSGHDTVSWYQQALGQGPQFIFQYYEEEERQRGNFPDRFSGHQFPNYSSELNVNALLLGDSALYLCASSLAPGIANTETFFGQGTRLTVV.

Turning to this clonotype: The junction and the germline gene differ at one end; a read error may be behind it. The rearrangement links TRBV6-2 or TRBV6-3 to TRBJ2-1, with TRBD2 as a possible D gene (5 bases). This CDR3 has 13 residues. Germline V CDR1 and CDR2: MNHEY, SVGEGT. CDR3 bases: TGTACCAGCGGTACCGGTCCTAACAATGAACAGTTCTTC. Amino acids: CTSGTGPNNEQFF.

V is TRBV4-2 and J is TRBJ2-2; 9 positions agree with TRBD2. Trimming took 3 bases from V and 4 from J; bases not matched to a gene: 12. This CDR3 is built from 18 residues. CDR1 is LGHNA and CDR2 is YNFKEQ in the germline V gene. The CDR3: CASSQVTSGAGGTGELFF. The CDR3 nucleotides read TGTGCCAGCAGCCAGGTAACTAGCGGAGCGGGGGGCACCGGGGAGCTGTTTTTT.

This clonotype appeared a single time. Because the CDR3 is missing its conserved closing phenylalanine or tryptophan, this is likely a read error. The V and J genes are TRBV12-3 or TRBV12-4 and TRBJ2-1, with 7 nucleotides matching TRBD1. This CDR3 is built from 14 residues. V trimming: 4 bases; J trimming: 9 bases; junction bases outside the gene matches: 9. This chain's CDR3 is CASSYGTEHIEQFL. The CDR3 nucleotides are TGTGCCAGCAGTTACGGGACAGAGCACATTGAGCAGTTCTTA.

This clonotype was counted once. One junction end disagrees with the germline gene, perhaps due to a read error. This chain uses TRBV6-1 with TRBJ1-6; D is unresolved. CDR1 is MNHNS and CDR2 is SASEGT in the germline V gene. CDR3 length: 13 residues. For the CDR3, the DNA is TGTACCAGGAGAGGGCACGATAATTCACCCCTCCACTTT. Encoded protein: CTRRGHDNSPLHF.

This clonotype was picked up many times. This chain joins TRBV6-5 and TRBJ2-1, with TRBD2 matching 9 bases. The CDR3 covers 17 residues. Per the germline V gene, CDR1 is MNHEY and CDR2 is SVGAGI. Losses at the gene ends were 0 bases for V and 7 bases for J; bases not matched to a gene: 10. CDR3 residues: CASSYSSTSGPLNEQFF. The CDR3 bases are TGTGCCAGCAGTTACTCGAGCACTAGCGGGCCCCTAAATGAGCAGTTCTTC.

As regards this clonotype: In this CDR3 the conserved last residue, phenylalanine or tryptophan, is missing, so a read error is likely. This rearrangement joins TRBV4-2 to TRBJ2-7; 9 nucleotides agree with TRBD1. The CDR3 sequence is 14 residues long. Germline V gene data show CDR1 as LGHNA and CDR2 as YNFKEQ. CDR3 nucleotides: TGTGCCAGTAGCCAACCGGGACAGGGAGGCGAGCAGTACCTC. Translated, it gives CASSQPGQGGEQYL.

As regards this clonotype: A read error may produce the germline difference seen at one junction end. This chain connects TRBV11-2 to TRBJ2-2, with a possible D match to TRBD2 (5 bases). The CDR3 length is 13 residues. Germline V CDR1 and CDR2: SGHAT, FQNNGV. DNA of the CDR3: TGTGCCGGCAGCTTAGAGGCTAACGGGGAGCTGTTTTTC. Translated: CAGSLEANGELFF.